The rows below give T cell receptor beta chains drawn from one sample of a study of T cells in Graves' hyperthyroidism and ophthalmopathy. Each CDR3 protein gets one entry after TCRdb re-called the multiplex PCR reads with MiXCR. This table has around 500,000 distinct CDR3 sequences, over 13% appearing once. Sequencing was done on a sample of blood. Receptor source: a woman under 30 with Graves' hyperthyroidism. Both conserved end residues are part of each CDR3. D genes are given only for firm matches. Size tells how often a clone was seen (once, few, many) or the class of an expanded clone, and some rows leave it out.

cdr3_nt: TGTGCCAGCAGTTTCTTTGGATACACTAATGAAAAACTGTTTTTT
cdr3_aa: CASSFFGYTNEKLFF
v_call: TRBV12-3/TRBV12-4
d_call: -
j_call: TRBJ1-4
cdr3_length: 15
clone_size: -

cdr3_nt: TGTGCCTGGAGTTCCGGTCCCGGGGAGCTGTTTTTT
cdr3_aa: CAWSSGPGELFF
v_call: TRBV30
d_call: -
j_call: TRBJ2-2
cdr3_length: 12
clone_size: -

cdr3_nt: TGCAGTGCTAGACAACTAGCGGGAGAAGAGACCCAGTACTTC
cdr3_aa: CSARQLAGEETQYF
v_call: TRBV20-1
d_call: TRBD2
j_call: TRBJ2-5
cdr3_length: 14
clone_size: many

cdr3_nt: TGTGCCAGCAGTTCCTCGACCGGTCTGGAGTTAAATGAGCAGTTCTTC
cdr3_aa: CASSSSTGLELNEQFF
v_call: TRBV27
d_call: -
j_call: TRBJ2-1
cdr3_length: 16
clone_size: -

cdr3_nt: TGCAGCGTTGATGTACTGGGACAGCAAGAGACCCAGTACTTC
cdr3_aa: CSVDVLGQQETQYF
v_call: TRBV29-1
d_call: TRBD1
j_call: TRBJ2-5
cdr3_length: 14
clone_size: -

cdr3_nt: TGTGCCAGCAGCTTAGTTGGGGGGGGAGAAAACTATGGCTACACCTTC
cdr3_aa: CASSLVGGGENYGYTF
v_call: TRBV11-2
d_call: -
j_call: TRBJ1-2
cdr3_length: 16
clone_size: -

cdr3_nt: TGCAGCGTTGAGGAGGGGGCTCGGGGTCAGCCCCAGCATTTT
cdr3_aa: CSVEEGARGQPQHF
v_call: TRBV29-1
d_call: TRBD1
j_call: TRBJ1-5
cdr3_length: 14
clone_size: many

cdr3_nt: TGCGCCAGCAGCCAACTAGCGGAGGGGGTCGAGCAGTACTTC
cdr3_aa: CASSQLAEGVEQYF
v_call: TRBV4-1
d_call: -
j_call: TRBJ2-7
cdr3_length: 14
clone_size: many

cdr3_nt: TGTGCCAGCAGCCTCGCCGACAGGGCCCTCCTTGGCTACACCTTC
cdr3_aa: CASSLADRALLGYTF
v_call: TRBV3-1
d_call: TRBD1
j_call: TRBJ1-2
cdr3_length: 15
clone_size: many

cdr3_nt: TGTGCCAGCGGACGGACAGGGTTTAGCAATCAGCCCCAGCATTTT
cdr3_aa: CASGRTGFSNQPQHF
v_call: TRBV7-2
d_call: TRBD1
j_call: TRBJ1-5
cdr3_length: 15
clone_size: few

cdr3_nt: TGTGCCAGTTCGGGAGGGCCCTACGAGCAGTACTTC
cdr3_aa: CASSGGPYEQYF
v_call: TRBV12-3/TRBV12-4
d_call: TRBD2
j_call: TRBJ2-7
cdr3_length: 12
clone_size: many

cdr3_nt: TGTGCCAGCAGCTTAGACGACGGCTTTTACCCGCTCAACACTGAAGCTTTCTTT
cdr3_aa: CASSLDDGFYPLNTEAFF
v_call: TRBV11-3
d_call: -
j_call: TRBJ1-1
cdr3_length: 18
clone_size: many

cdr3_nt: TGTGCCAGCAGCCAACGACTAGGGGGCGATGAGCAGTTCTTC
cdr3_aa: CASSQRLGGDEQFF
v_call: TRBV6-2/TRBV6-3
d_call: -
j_call: TRBJ2-1
cdr3_length: 14
clone_size: many

cdr3_nt: TGTGCCAGCAGTCCCGCTTTCCGGGACAGCCAAGAGACCCAGTACTTC
cdr3_aa: CASSPAFRDSQETQYF
v_call: TRBV12-3/TRBV12-4
d_call: TRBD1
j_call: TRBJ2-5
cdr3_length: 16
clone_size: many

cdr3_nt: TGTGCCACCAGTGGGACAGTCCTATACGAGCAGTACTTC
cdr3_aa: CATSGTVLYEQYF
v_call: TRBV24-1
d_call: -
j_call: TRBJ2-7
cdr3_length: 13
clone_size: many

cdr3_nt: TGTGCCAGCAGCGAGACACAGGTTACGAACACCGGGGAGCTGTTTTTT
cdr3_aa: CASSETQVTNTGELFF
v_call: TRBV2
d_call: -
j_call: TRBJ2-2
cdr3_length: 16
clone_size: many

cdr3_nt: TGTGCCAGCAGTTTACCAAGACAGGGGTTAACCTACAATGAGCAGCTCTTC
cdr3_aa: CASSLPRQGLTYNEQLF
v_call: TRBV12-3/TRBV12-4
d_call: TRBD1
j_call: TRBJ2-1
cdr3_length: 17
clone_size: -

cdr3_nt: TGTGCCAGCAGTAAAGGACAGGGGGGCAATGAGCAGTTCTTC
cdr3_aa: CASSKGQGGNEQFF
v_call: TRBV27
d_call: TRBD1
j_call: TRBJ2-1
cdr3_length: 14
clone_size: many

cdr3_nt: TGTGCCACCACACCTAGCCCTAACTATGGCTACACCTTC
cdr3_aa: CATTPSPNYGYTF
v_call: TRBV15
d_call: -
j_call: TRBJ1-2
cdr3_length: 13
clone_size: few

cdr3_nt: TGTGCCAGCACTCCAGGGGGCCAAAGGGCCGGGGAGCTGTTTTTT
cdr3_aa: CASTPGGQRAGELFF
v_call: TRBV12-3/TRBV12-4
d_call: TRBD1
j_call: TRBJ2-2
cdr3_length: 15
clone_size: few

cdr3_nt: TGTGCCACCAGAGGACAGGGTTCCTACAATGAGCAGTTCTTC
cdr3_aa: CATRGQGSYNEQFF
v_call: TRBV24-1
d_call: TRBD1
j_call: TRBJ2-1
cdr3_length: 14
clone_size: -

cdr3_nt: TGTGCCATCAGTGAGACAGGGCCGAACACTGAAGCTTTCTTT
cdr3_aa: CAISETGPNTEAFF
v_call: TRBV10-3
d_call: -
j_call: TRBJ1-1
cdr3_length: 14
clone_size: many

cdr3_nt: TGTGCCAGCAGCTTAACTCCAGGCCCCAATTCACCCCTCCACTTT
cdr3_aa: CASSLTPGPNSPLHF
v_call: TRBV7-3
d_call: -
j_call: TRBJ1-6
cdr3_length: 15
clone_size: -

cdr3_nt: TGTGCCAGTAGCCGGGCGGGGAGGGAAAAACTGTTTTTT
cdr3_aa: CASSRAGREKLFF
v_call: TRBV19
d_call: -
j_call: TRBJ1-4
cdr3_length: 13
clone_size: few

cdr3_nt: TGCGCCAGCAGCTTGGCCTCTGGCAAGTCCTCCTACGAGCAGTACTTC
cdr3_aa: CASSLASGKSSYEQYF
v_call: TRBV5-1
d_call: -
j_call: TRBJ2-7
cdr3_length: 16
clone_size: many

cdr3_nt: TGTGCCAGTTTCCCGGGACAGGGGCAGCTAGGGCAGGGGAATGAGCAGTTCTTC
cdr3_aa: CASFPGQGQLGQGNEQFF
v_call: TRBV19
d_call: TRBD1
j_call: TRBJ2-1
cdr3_length: 18
clone_size: -

cdr3_nt: TGTGCCAGCAGCTTAGTTCGCGGGGTGGGAGATACGCGGTATTTT
cdr3_aa: CASSLVRGVGDTRYF
v_call: TRBV11-2
d_call: -
j_call: TRBJ2-3
cdr3_length: 15
clone_size: few

cdr3_nt: TGTGCCTGGGAGGGACAATTCTATGGCTACACCTTC
cdr3_aa: CAWEGQFYGYTF
v_call: TRBV30
d_call: -
j_call: TRBJ1-2
cdr3_length: 12
clone_size: few

cdr3_nt: TGTGCCAGCAGTTTTTCGGGGATCATCTACGAGCAGTACTTC
cdr3_aa: CASSFSGIIYEQYF
v_call: TRBV12-3/TRBV12-4
d_call: -
j_call: TRBJ2-7
cdr3_length: 14
clone_size: many

cdr3_nt: TGTGCCAGCAGTTTACTGGGTAGGGGAAACACCATATATTTT
cdr3_aa: CASSLLGRGNTIYF
v_call: TRBV12-3/TRBV12-4
d_call: -
j_call: TRBJ1-3
cdr3_length: 14
clone_size: many

cdr3_nt: TGTGCCAGCAGTTACTCGCCCTATCCTAGCGGGAGGCGGGGCGGGGAGCTGTTTTTT
cdr3_aa: CASSYSPYPSGRRGGELFF
v_call: TRBV6-5
d_call: TRBD2
j_call: TRBJ2-2
cdr3_length: 19
clone_size: few

cdr3_nt: TGTGCCAGCAGTTTAATGGGACAGGGCTATGGCTACACCTTC
cdr3_aa: CASSLMGQGYGYTF
v_call: TRBV12-3/TRBV12-4
d_call: TRBD1
j_call: TRBJ1-2
cdr3_length: 14
clone_size: many

cdr3_nt: TGTGCCAGCAGCTGGACTAGCTGGTATGAGCAGTTCTTC
cdr3_aa: CASSWTSWYEQFF
v_call: TRBV11-2
d_call: TRBD2
j_call: TRBJ2-1
cdr3_length: 13
clone_size: many

cdr3_nt: TGTGCCAGCAGCCCGGGACGCTTCTATGGCTACACCTTC
cdr3_aa: CASSPGRFYGYTF
v_call: TRBV27
d_call: -
j_call: TRBJ1-2
cdr3_length: 13
clone_size: many

cdr3_nt: TGTGCCAGGCAGGGACTAGCAAATGAGCAGTTCTTC
cdr3_aa: CARQGLANEQFF
v_call: TRBV2
d_call: TRBD2
j_call: TRBJ2-1
cdr3_length: 12
clone_size: many

cdr3_nt: TGCGCCAGCAGCCAAGCGGGGTCGGCGTACTTGGGCTACACCTTC
cdr3_aa: CASSQAGSAYLGYTF
v_call: TRBV4-1
d_call: -
j_call: TRBJ1-2
cdr3_length: 15
clone_size: -

cdr3_nt: TGCAGTGCCAAGTCGGGCGTTTCCGCCTACGAGCAGTACTTC
cdr3_aa: CSAKSGVSAYEQYF
v_call: TRBV20-1
d_call: -
j_call: TRBJ2-7
cdr3_length: 14
clone_size: many

cdr3_nt: TGTGCCTGGAATGAGGCACACAGCAATCAGCCCCAGCATTTT
cdr3_aa: CAWNEAHSNQPQHF
v_call: TRBV30
d_call: -
j_call: TRBJ1-5
cdr3_length: 14
clone_size: many

cdr3_nt: TGTGCCAGCAAGGAGGATCATAATTCACCCCTCCACTTT
cdr3_aa: CASKEDHNSPLHF
v_call: TRBV11-3
d_call: -
j_call: TRBJ1-6
cdr3_length: 13
clone_size: -

cdr3_nt: TGTGCCATCAGTGAGGAACAGGGATGGACTGAAGCTTTCTTT
cdr3_aa: CAISEEQGWTEAFF
v_call: TRBV10-3
d_call: -
j_call: TRBJ1-1
cdr3_length: 14
clone_size: many

cdr3_nt: TGTGCCAGCAGCATAGGGGGCTCCACTGAAGCTTTCTTT
cdr3_aa: CASSIGGSTEAFF
v_call: TRBV19
d_call: TRBD1
j_call: TRBJ1-1
cdr3_length: 13
clone_size: many

cdr3_nt: TGTGCCAGTAGGGGACAGAGGTTTCACACTGAAGCTTTCTTT
cdr3_aa: CASRGQRFHTEAFF
v_call: TRBV19
d_call: TRBD1
j_call: TRBJ1-1
cdr3_length: 14
clone_size: few